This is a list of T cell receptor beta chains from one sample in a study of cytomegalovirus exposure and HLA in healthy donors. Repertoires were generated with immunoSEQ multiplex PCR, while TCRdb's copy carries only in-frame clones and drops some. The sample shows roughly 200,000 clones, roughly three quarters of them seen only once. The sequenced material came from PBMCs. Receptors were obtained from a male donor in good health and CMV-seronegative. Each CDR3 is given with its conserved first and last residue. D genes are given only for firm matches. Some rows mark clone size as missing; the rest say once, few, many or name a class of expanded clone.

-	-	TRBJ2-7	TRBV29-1	CSVVSQYEQYF	TGCAGCGTTGTGTCGCAGTACGAGCAGTACTTC
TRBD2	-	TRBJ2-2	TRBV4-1	CASSPQRGGNTGELFF	TGTGCCAGCAGCCCACAGCGGGGGGGCAACACCGGGGAGCTGTTTTTT
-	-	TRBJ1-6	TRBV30	CAWQTGSSYNSPLHF	TGTGCCTGGCAGACAGGAAGCTCCTATAATTCACCCCTCCACTTT
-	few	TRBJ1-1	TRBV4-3	CASSQETGITRNTEAFF	TGCGCCAGCAGCCAGGAAACAGGGATTACTCGGAACACTGAAGCTTTCTTT
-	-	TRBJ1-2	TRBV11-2	CASSFGPGQGYGYTF	TGTGCCAGCAGCTTCGGACCGGGACAAGGCTATGGCTACACCTTC
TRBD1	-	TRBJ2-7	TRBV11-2	CASSPRDRGEQYF	TGTGCCAGCAGCCCACGCGACAGGGGCGAGCAGTACTTC
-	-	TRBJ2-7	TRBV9	CASSAGFSSYEQYF	TGTGCCAGCAGCGCGGGATTTAGCTCCTACGAGCAGTACTTC
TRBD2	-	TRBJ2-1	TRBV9	CASSVGPAGRGEQFF	TGTGCCAGCAGCGTCGGTCCAGCGGGAAGGGGTGAGCAGTTCTTC
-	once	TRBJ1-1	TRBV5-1	CASSSVALNTEAFF	TGCGCCAGCAGCTCTGTGGCCCTGAACACTGAAGCTTTCTTT
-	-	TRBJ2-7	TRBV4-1	CASSQDPGAPAEQYF	TGCGCCAGCAGCCAAGATCCGGGAGCCCCGGCCGAGCAGTACTTC
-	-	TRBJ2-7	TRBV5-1	CASSLGQVETYEQYF	TGCGCCAGCAGCTTGGGACAGGTAGAGACCTACGAGCAGTACTTC
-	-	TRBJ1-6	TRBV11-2	CASSFSGTGIYNSPLHF	TGTGCCAGCAGCTTCTCCGGTACAGGGATCTATAATTCACCCCTCCACTTT
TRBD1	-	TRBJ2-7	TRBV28	CASRSDRDSYEQYF	TGTGCCAGCAGATCGGACAGGGACTCCTACGAGCAGTACTTC
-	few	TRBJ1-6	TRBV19	CASSLVNSPLHF	TGTGCCAGTAGTCTTGTTAATTCACCCCTCCACTTT
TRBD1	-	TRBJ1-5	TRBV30	CAWSLRTGNQPQHF	TGTGCCTGGAGCCTACGGACAGGGAATCAGCCCCAGCATTTT
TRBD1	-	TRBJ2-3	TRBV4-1	CASSHMGTGKRPTDTQYF	TGCGCCAGCAGCCATATGGGGACAGGGAAGCGACCCACAGATACGCAGTATTTT
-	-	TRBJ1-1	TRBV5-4	CASSLAGGNTEAFF	TGTGCCAGCAGCTTGGCCGGGGGGAACACTGAAGCTTTCTTT
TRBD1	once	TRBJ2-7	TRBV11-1	CASSLPGQTYEQYF	TGTGCCAGCAGCTTACCGGGACAGACCTACGAGCAGTACTTC
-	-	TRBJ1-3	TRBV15	CATSSTVSGNTIYF	TGTGCCACCAGCAGTACAGTCTCTGGAAACACCATATATTTT
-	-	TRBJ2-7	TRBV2	CASSRYGYEQYF	TGTGCCAGCAGCCGGTACGGGTACGAGCAGTACTTC
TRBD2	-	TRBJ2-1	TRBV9	CASSVVGGGTYNEQFF	TGTGCCAGCAGCGTAGTCGGCGGGGGGACCTACAATGAGCAGTTCTTC
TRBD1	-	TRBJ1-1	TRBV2	CAITDRATEAFF	TGTGCCATCACAGACAGGGCCACTGAAGCTTTCTTT
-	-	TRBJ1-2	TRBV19	CASSIGTNYGYTF	TGTGCCAGTAGTATCGGGACAAACTATGGCTACACCTTC
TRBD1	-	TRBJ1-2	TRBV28	CASSLGQGPGYGYTF	TGTGCCAGCAGTTTGGGACAGGGTCCAGGCTATGGCTACACCTTC
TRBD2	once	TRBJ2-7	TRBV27	CASSLSAGGKNEQYF	TGTGCCAGCAGTTTATCGGCGGGAGGAAAAAACGAGCAGTACTTC
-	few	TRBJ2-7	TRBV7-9	CASSTDYYEQYF	TGTGCCAGCAGCACAGATTACTACGAGCAGTACTTC
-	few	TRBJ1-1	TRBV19	CASRWAGWSEAFF	TGTGCCAGTAGATGGGCAGGGTGGTCTGAAGCTTTCTTT
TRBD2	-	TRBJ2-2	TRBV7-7	CASGLAGSGELFF	TGTGCCAGCGGACTAGCGGGATCCGGGGAGCTGTTTTTT
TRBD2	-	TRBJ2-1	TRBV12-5	CASGAGTSGINEQFF	TGTGCTAGTGGGGCCGGGACTAGCGGGATCAATGAGCAGTTCTTC
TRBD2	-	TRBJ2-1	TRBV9	CASSVASGLSYNEQFF	TGTGCCAGCAGCGTAGCTAGCGGGCTCTCCTACAATGAGCAGTTCTTC
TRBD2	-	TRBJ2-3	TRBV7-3	CASSPQRGSFGGTDTQYF	TGTGCCAGCAGTCCTCAGCGGGGGAGCTTCGGGGGCACAGATACGCAGTATTTT
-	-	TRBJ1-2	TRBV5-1	CASSLGGEYGYTF	TGCGCCAGCAGCTTGGGGGGGGAGTATGGCTACACCTTC
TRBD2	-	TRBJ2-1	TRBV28	CASSSGGADSYNEQFF	TGTGCCAGCTCTAGCGGGGGAGCAGACTCCTACAATGAGCAGTTCTTC
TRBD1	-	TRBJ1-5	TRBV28	CASSRPQGSNQPQHF	TGTGCCAGCAGTCGGCCACAGGGGAGCAATCAGCCCCAGCATTTT
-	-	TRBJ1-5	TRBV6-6	CASRATGKGTQPQHF	TGTGCCAGCAGGGCCACAGGGAAGGGTACTCAGCCCCAGCATTTT
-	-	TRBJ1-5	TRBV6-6	CASSYDSSNQPQHF	TGTGCCAGCAGTTACGACAGTTCCAATCAGCCCCAGCATTTT
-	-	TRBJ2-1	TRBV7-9	CASSPYGTGRVEQFF	TGTGCCAGCAGCCCCTACGGCACAGGGCGGGTGGAGCAGTTCTTC
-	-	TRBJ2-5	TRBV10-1	CASSENLQETQYF	TGCGCCAGCAGTGAGAATCTCCAAGAGACCCAGTACTTC
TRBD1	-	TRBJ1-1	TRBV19	CASSMVTGGDWTEAFF	TGTGCCAGTAGTATGGTTACAGGGGGCGACTGGACTGAAGCTTTCTTT
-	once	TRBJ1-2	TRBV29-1	CSASMTGNYGYTF	TGCAGCGCCAGCATGACAGGAAACTATGGCTACACCTTC
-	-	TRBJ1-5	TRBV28	CASSSGQGNQPQHF	TGTGCCAGCAGCTCAGGGCAGGGAAATCAGCCCCAGCATTTT
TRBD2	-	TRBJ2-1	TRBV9	CASSVGTSYEQFF	TGTGCCAGCAGCGTAGGGACTAGCTATGAGCAGTTCTTC
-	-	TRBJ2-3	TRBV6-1	CASSVDTDTQYF	TGTGCCAGCAGTGTAGACACAGATACGCAGTATTTT
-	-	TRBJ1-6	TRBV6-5	CASTLTRANSPLHF	TGTGCCAGCACCCTGACCAGGGCGAATTCACCCCTCCACTTT
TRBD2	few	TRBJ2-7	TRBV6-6	CASSRTGGRGYEQYF	TGTGCCAGCAGTCGTACGGGGGGTAGGGGCTACGAGCAGTACTTC
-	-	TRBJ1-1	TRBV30	CAWSVLRTEAFF	TGTGCCTGGAGTGTACTCCGGACTGAAGCTTTCTTT